This T cell receptor (beta chain) was documented in a study of blood T cell repertoires in COVID-19. Using immunoSEQ multiplex PCR, the repertoire was profiled, and TCRdb retains in-frame clones only, with some absent. The table includes 200,000 to 250,000 clones, 86% detected once. Participants were aged roughly 18 to 89 years, lived in about 26 US areas, and enrolled virtually. Cohorts were based on clinical histories the participants reported. Germline CDR1 and CDR2: SEHNR and FQNEAQ (reference sequence). Trimming took off 0 bases at V and 0 bases at J, with 9 bases between the two ends. This CDR3 contains 15 residues.

The TCR was taken from a woman aged 40 to 55 with acute COVID-19. The chain combines TRBV7-9 with TRBJ2-7, with D possibly matching TRBD2 (5 bases). Material: PBMCs or T cells enriched from blood (not recorded which). The CDR3 DNA reads TGTGCCAGCAGCTTAGCCGGAGGTAGCTCCTACGAGCAGTACGTC. It translates to CASSLAGGSSYEQYV.